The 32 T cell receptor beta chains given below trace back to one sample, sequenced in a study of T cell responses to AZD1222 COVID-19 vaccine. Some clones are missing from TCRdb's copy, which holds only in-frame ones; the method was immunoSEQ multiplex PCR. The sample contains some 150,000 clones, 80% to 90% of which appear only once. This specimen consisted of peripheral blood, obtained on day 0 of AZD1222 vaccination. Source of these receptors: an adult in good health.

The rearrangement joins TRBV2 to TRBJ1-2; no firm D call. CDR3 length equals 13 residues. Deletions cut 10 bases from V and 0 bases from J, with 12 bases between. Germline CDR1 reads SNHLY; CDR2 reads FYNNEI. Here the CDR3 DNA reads TGTGCCACCGTGAGGGCAGCTAACTATGGCTACACCTTC. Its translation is CATVRAANYGYTF.

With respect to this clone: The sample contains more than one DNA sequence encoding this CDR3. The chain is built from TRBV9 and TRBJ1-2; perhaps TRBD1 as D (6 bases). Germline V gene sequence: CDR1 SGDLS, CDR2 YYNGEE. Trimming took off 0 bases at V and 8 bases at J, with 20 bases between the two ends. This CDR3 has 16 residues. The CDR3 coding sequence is TGTGCCAGCAGCGTAGTTCCGACTGGGGGGCGCGGAGGCTACACCTTC. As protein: CASSVVPTGGRGGYTF.

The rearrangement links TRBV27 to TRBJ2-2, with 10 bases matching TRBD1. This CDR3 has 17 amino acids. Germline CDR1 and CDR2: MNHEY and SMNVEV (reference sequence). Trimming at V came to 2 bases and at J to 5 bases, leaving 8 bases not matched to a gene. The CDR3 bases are TGTGCCAGCAGTTTACTCGGGACAGGGGAGAGGACCGGGGAGCTGTTTTTT. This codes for CASSLLGTGERTGELFF.

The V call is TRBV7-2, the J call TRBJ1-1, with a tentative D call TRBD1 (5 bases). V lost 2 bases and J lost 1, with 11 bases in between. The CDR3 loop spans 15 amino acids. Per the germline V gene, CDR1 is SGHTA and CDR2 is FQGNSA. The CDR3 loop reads CASSLTWGRNTEAFF. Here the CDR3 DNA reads TGTGCCAGCAGCTTAACTTGGGGCCGGAACACTGAAGCTTTCTTT.

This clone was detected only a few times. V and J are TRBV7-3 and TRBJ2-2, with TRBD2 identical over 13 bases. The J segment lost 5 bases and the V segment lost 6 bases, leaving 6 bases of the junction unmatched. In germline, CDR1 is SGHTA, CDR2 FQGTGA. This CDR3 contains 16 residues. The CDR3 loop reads CASRSTSGGRTGELFF. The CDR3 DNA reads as TGTGCCAGCAGATCGACTAGCGGGGGGCGTACCGGGGAGCTGTTTTTT.

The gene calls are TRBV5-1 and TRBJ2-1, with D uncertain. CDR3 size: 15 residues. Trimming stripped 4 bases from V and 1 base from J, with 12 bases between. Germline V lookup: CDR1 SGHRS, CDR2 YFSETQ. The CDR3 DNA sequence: TGCGCCAGCAGCGGGGTCGGGCCATCCTACAATGAGCAGTTCTTC. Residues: CASSGVGPSYNEQFF.

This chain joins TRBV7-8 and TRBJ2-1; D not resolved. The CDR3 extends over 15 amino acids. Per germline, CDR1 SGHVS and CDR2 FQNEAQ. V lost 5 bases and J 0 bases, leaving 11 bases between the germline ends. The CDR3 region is CASSPYYSSYNEQFF. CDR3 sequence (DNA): TGTGCCAGCAGCCCATATTATAGCTCCTACAATGAGCAGTTCTTC.

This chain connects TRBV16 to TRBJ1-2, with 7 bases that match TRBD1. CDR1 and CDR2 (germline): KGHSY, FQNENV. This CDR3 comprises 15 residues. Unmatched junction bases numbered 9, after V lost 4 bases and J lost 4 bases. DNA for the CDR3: TGTGCCAGCAGCCTTACGGGACAGCCAAGCTATGGCTACACCTTC. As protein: CASSLTGQPSYGYTF.

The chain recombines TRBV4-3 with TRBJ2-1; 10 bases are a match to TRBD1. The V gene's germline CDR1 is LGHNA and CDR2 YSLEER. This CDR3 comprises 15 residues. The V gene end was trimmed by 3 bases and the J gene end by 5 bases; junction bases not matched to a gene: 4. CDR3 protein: CASSHRQGANNEQFF. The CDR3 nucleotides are TGCGCCAGCAGCCATAGACAGGGGGCTAACAATGAGCAGTTCTTC.

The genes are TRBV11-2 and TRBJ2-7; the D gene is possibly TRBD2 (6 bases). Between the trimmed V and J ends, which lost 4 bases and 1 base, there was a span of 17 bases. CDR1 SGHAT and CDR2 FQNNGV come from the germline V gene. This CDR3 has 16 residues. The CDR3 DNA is TGTGCCAGCAGCTCCCGCGAGAATAGCGGATCCTACGAGCAGTACTTC. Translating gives CASSSRENSGSYEQYF.

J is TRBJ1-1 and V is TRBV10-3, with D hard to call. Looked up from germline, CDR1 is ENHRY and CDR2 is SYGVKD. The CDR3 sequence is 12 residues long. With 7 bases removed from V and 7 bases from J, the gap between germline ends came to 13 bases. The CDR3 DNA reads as TGTGCCATCAAATATAATGGTGGTGAAGCTTTCTTT. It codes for CAIKYNGGEAFF.

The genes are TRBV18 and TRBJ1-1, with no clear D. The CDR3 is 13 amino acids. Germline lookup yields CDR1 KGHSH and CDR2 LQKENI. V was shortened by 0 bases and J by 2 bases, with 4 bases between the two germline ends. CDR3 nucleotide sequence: TGTGCCAGCTCACCACCAGTTAACACTGAAGCTTTCTTT. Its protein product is CASSPPVNTEAFF.

The CDR3 DNA sequence: TGTGCCAGCAGCCTTCCGGGACAGCTCGGCAATCAGCCCCAGCATTTT. Translation gives CASSLPGQLGNQPQHF. This rearrangement joins TRBV14 to TRBJ1-5; the match to TRBD1 covers 7 bases. In germline, CDR1 is SGHDN, CDR2 FVKESK. This CDR3 is 16 amino acids long. Trimming at V came to 4 bases and at J to 2 bases, leaving 8 bases not matched to a gene.

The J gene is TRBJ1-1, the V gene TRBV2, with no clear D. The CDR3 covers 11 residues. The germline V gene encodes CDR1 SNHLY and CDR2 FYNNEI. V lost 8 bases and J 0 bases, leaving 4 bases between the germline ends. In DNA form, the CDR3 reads TGTGCCAGCGTTCTGAACACTGAAGCTTTCTTT. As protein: CASVLNTEAFF.

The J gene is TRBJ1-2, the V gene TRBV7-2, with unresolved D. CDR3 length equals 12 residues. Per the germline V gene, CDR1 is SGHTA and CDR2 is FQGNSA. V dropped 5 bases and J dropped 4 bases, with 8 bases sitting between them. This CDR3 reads CASSNYVYGYTF. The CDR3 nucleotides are TGTGCCAGCAGCAACTACGTCTATGGCTACACCTTC.

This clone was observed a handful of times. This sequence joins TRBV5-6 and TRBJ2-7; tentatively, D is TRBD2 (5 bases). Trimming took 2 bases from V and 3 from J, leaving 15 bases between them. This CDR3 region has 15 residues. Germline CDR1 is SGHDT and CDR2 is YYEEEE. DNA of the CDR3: TGTGCCAGCAGCTTAAGCGGAGTAGGCGGCTACGAGCAGTACTTC. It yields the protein CASSLSGVGGYEQYF.

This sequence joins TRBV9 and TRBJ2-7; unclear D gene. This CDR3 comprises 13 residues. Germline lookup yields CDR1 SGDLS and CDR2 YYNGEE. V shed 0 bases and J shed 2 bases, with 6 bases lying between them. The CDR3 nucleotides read TGTGCCAGCAGCGTAGCCGAAACCTACGAGCAGTACTTC. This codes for CASSVAETYEQYF.

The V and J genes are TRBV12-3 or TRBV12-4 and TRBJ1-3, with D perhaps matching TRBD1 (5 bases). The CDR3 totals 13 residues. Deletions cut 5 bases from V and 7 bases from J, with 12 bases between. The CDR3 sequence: CASSPHGGNTIYF. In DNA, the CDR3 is TGTGCCAGCAGTCCTCACGGGGGGAACACCATATATTTT.

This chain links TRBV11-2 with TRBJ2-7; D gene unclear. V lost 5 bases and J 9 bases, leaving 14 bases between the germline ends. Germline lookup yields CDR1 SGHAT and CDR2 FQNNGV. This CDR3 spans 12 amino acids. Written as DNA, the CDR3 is TGTGCCAGCAGCGCCTACTTACCGGGGCAGTACTTC. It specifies CASSAYLPGQYF.

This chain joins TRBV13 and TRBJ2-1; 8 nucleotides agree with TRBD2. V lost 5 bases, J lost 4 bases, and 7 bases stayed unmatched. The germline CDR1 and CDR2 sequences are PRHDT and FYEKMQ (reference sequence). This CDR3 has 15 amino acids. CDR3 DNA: TGTGCCAGCAGCCTAACTAGCGGCAATTACAATGAGCAGTTCTTC. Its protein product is CASSLTSGNYNEQFF.

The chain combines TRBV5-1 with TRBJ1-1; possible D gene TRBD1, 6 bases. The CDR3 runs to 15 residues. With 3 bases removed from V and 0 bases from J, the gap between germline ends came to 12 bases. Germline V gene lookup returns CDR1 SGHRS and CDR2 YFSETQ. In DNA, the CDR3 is TGCGCCAGCAGCTCCGACAGGAATATGAACACTGAAGCTTTCTTT. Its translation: CASSSDRNMNTEAFF.

As DNA, the CDR3 is TGCGCCAGCAGCGGGGGACTAGCGGGGGCAACCCGGAGGAATGAGCAGTTCTTC. Its translation is CASSGGLAGATRRNEQFF. The chain uses TRBV5-1 and TRBJ2-1, with 14 bases matching TRBD2. Germline V gives CDR1 SGHRS, CDR2 YFSETQ. This CDR3 contains 18 residues. Germline trimming cut 4 bases from V and 7 bases from J; bases unmatched to any gene: 13.

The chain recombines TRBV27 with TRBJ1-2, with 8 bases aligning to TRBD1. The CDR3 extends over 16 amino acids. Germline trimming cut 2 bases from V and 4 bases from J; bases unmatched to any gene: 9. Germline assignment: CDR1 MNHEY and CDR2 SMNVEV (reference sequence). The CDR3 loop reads CASSLTGQGWIYGYTF. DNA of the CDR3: TGTGCCAGCAGTTTAACTGGACAGGGCTGGATCTATGGCTACACCTTC.

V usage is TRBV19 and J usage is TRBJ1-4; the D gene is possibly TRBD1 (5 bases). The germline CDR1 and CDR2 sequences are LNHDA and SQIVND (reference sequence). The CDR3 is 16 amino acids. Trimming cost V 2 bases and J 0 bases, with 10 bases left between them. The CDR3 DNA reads TGTGCCAGTAGTATACTCGGGGCAGCAACTAATGAAAAACTGTTTTTT. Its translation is CASSILGAATNEKLFF.

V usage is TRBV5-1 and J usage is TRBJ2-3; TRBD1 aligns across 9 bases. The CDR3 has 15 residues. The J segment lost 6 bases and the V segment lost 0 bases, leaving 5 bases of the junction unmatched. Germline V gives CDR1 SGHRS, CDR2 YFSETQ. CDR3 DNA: TGCGCCAGCAGCTTGGTGGGACAGGGAGGCGATACGCAGTATTTT. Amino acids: CASSLVGQGGDTQYF.

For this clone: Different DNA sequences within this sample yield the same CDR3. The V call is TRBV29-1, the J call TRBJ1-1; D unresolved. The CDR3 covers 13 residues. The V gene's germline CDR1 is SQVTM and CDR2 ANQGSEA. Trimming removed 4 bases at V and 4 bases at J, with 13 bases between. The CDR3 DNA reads TGCAGCGTTGTCGGGGTTAGAGGCACTGAAGCTTTCTTT. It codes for CSVVGVRGTEAFF.

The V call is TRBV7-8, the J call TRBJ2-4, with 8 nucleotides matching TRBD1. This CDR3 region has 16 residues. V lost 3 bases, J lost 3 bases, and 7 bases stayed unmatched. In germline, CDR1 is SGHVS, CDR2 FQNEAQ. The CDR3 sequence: CASSFTQGAVKNIQYF. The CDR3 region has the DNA TGTGCCAGCAGCTTCACCCAGGGGGCGGTCAAAAACATTCAGTACTTC.

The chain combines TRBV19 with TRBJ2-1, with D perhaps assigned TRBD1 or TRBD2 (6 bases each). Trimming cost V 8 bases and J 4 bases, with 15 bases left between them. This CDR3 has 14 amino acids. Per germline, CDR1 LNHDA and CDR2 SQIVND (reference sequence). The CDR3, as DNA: TGTGCCAGTGATGAGGGGGGTCGGTACAATGAGCAGTTCTTC. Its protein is CASDEGGRYNEQFF.

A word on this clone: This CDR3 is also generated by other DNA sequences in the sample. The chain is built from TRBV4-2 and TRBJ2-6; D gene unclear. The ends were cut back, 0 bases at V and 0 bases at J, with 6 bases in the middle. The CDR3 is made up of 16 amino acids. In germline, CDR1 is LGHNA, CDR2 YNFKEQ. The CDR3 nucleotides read TGTGCCAGCAGCCAAGATTTGGGCTCTGGGGCCAACGTCCTGACTTTC. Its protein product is CASSQDLGSGANVLTF.

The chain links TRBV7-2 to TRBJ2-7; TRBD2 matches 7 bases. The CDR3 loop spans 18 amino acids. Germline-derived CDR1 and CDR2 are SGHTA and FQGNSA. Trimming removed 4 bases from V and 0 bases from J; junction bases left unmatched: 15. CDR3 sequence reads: CASSSQGSGKGISYEQYF. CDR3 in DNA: TGTGCCAGCAGCTCCCAAGGGAGCGGGAAGGGCATCTCCTACGAGCAGTACTTC.

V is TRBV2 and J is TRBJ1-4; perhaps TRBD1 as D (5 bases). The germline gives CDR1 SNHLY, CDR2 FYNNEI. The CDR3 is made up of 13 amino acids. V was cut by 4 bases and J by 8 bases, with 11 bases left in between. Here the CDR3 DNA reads TGTGCCAGCAGTGGTAGGGGAGGGGAAAAACTGTTTTTT. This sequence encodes CASSGRGGEKLFF.

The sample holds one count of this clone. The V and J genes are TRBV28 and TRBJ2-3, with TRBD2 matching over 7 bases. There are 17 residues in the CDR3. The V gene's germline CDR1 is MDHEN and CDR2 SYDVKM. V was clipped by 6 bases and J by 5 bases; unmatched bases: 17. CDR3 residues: CASSWTGGSAEGDTQYF. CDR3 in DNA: TGTGCCAGCAGCTGGACTGGCGGGAGCGCCGAGGGAGATACGCAGTATTTT. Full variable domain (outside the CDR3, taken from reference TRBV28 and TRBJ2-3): DVKVTQSSRYLVKRTGEKVFLECVQDMDHENMFWYRQDPGLGLRLIYFSYDVKMKEKGDIPEGYSVSREKKERFSLILESASTNQTSMYLCASSWTGGSAEGDTQYFGPGTRLTVL.